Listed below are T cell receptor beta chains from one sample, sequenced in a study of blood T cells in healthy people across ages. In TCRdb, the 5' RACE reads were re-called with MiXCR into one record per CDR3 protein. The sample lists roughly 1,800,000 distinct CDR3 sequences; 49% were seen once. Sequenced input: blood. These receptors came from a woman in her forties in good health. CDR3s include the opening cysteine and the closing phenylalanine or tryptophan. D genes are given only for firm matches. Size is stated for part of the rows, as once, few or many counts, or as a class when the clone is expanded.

CDR3aa: CSVEDHGTDTQYF; CDR3nt: TGCAGCGTTGAAGACCACGGCACAGATACGCAGTATTTT; j_gene: TRBJ2-3; abundance: .; d_gene: .; v_gene: TRBV29-1
CDR3aa: CASSQVVGDAKGIQYF; CDR3nt: TGCGCCAGCAGCCAAGTGGTCGGGGATGCCAAGGGCATTCAGTACTTC; j_gene: TRBJ2-4; abundance: .; d_gene: .; v_gene: TRBV4-3
CDR3aa: CASSPGTVAYGYTF; CDR3nt: TGTGCCAGCAGCCCAGGGACAGTGGCCTATGGCTACACCTTC; j_gene: TRBJ1-2; abundance: few; d_gene: TRBD1; v_gene: TRBV7-3
CDR3aa: CASSLAVGTGNEKLFF; CDR3nt: TGTGCCAGCAGCTTAGCCGTCGGGACGGGTAATGAAAAACTGTTTTTT; j_gene: TRBJ1-4; abundance: .; d_gene: .; v_gene: TRBV7-2
CDR3aa: CASSQLGTSGVVQYF; CDR3nt: TGTGCCAGCAGCCAACTCGGGACTAGCGGGGTTGTTCAGTACTTC; j_gene: TRBJ2-4; abundance: .; d_gene: TRBD2; v_gene: TRBV14
CDR3aa: CASSNSGVEQYF; CDR3nt: TGTGCCAGCAGCAATTCAGGGGTCGAGCAGTACTTC; j_gene: TRBJ2-7; abundance: .; d_gene: .; v_gene: TRBV7-2
CDR3aa: CASRDRGRGEYYGYTF; CDR3nt: TGTGCCAGCAGAGACAGGGGGCGAGGAGAGTACTATGGCTACACCTTC; j_gene: TRBJ1-2; abundance: .; d_gene: TRBD1; v_gene: TRBV6-5
CDR3aa: CASSSSLTGDPSGATVLTF; CDR3nt: TGTGCCAGCAGTTCCTCATTGACAGGGGACCCTTCTGGGGCCACCGTCCTGACTTTC; j_gene: TRBJ2-6; abundance: .; d_gene: TRBD1; v_gene: TRBV28
CDR3aa: CASSLSVTGGLNYGYTF; CDR3nt: TGTGCCAGCAGTTTATCTGTGACAGGGGGGTTGAACTATGGCTACACCTTC; j_gene: TRBJ1-2; abundance: .; d_gene: TRBD1; v_gene: TRBV27
CDR3aa: CASSYGRQGNTDTQYF; CDR3nt: TGTGCCAGCAGTTATGGCAGACAGGGGAACACAGATACGCAGTATTTT; j_gene: TRBJ2-3; abundance: .; d_gene: TRBD1; v_gene: TRBV7-9
CDR3aa: CSARTGGNYNEQFF; CDR3nt: TGCAGTGCTAGAACGGGGGGGAACTACAATGAGCAGTTCTTC; j_gene: TRBJ2-1; abundance: few; d_gene: TRBD2; v_gene: TRBV20-1
CDR3aa: CATDSTGRETQYF; CDR3nt: TGTGCCACCGACTCGACAGGTAGAGAGACCCAGTACTTC; j_gene: TRBJ2-5; abundance: .; d_gene: .; v_gene: TRBV2
CDR3aa: CASSEFSPQSGETQYF; CDR3nt: TGTGCCAGCAGTGAATTCTCCCCTCAGTCGGGGGAGACCCAGTACTTC; j_gene: TRBJ2-5; abundance: .; d_gene: .; v_gene: TRBV25-1
CDR3aa: CASSLGGLVVEQFF; CDR3nt: TGTGCCAGCAGTCTTGGGGGACTAGTGGTTGAGCAGTTCTTC; j_gene: TRBJ2-1; abundance: once; d_gene: TRBD2; v_gene: TRBV12-3/TRBV12-4
CDR3aa: CSAKTSPNEQFF; CDR3nt: TGCAGTGCTAAAACTTCGCCCAATGAGCAGTTCTTC; j_gene: TRBJ2-1; abundance: .; d_gene: .; v_gene: TRBV20-1
CDR3aa: CSALGGPARETQYF; CDR3nt: TGCAGTGCTCTGGGGGGCCCGGCTCGGGAGACCCAGTACTTC; j_gene: TRBJ2-5; abundance: .; d_gene: .; v_gene: TRBV20-1
CDR3aa: CASSTPRDRGWHEQFF; CDR3nt: TGTGCCAGCTCCACGCCCCGGGACAGGGGATGGCATGAGCAGTTCTTC; j_gene: TRBJ2-1; abundance: .; d_gene: TRBD1; v_gene: TRBV13
CDR3aa: CASSRLTGPVEAFF; CDR3nt: TGCGCCAGCAGCCGACTAACAGGGCCAGTTGAAGCTTTCTTT; j_gene: TRBJ1-1; abundance: few; d_gene: .; v_gene: TRBV4-1
CDR3aa: CASRRRATTDTQYF; CDR3nt: TGTGCCAGCAGAAGACGAGCGACCACAGATACGCAGTATTTT; j_gene: TRBJ2-3; abundance: .; d_gene: .; v_gene: TRBV7-2
CDR3aa: CASSLALGHSERETQYF; CDR3nt: TGTGCCAGCAGCTTAGCACTGGGCCACTCTGAGAGGGAGACCCAGTACTTC; j_gene: TRBJ2-5; abundance: few; d_gene: .; v_gene: TRBV7-2
CDR3aa: CASSLFGGGGKETQYF; CDR3nt: TGTGCCAGCAGCCTCTTCGGAGGGGGCGGGAAAGAGACCCAGTACTTC; j_gene: TRBJ2-5; abundance: .; d_gene: .; v_gene: TRBV14
CDR3aa: CASWAYGEDEQFF; CDR3nt: TGCGCCAGCTGGGCTTATGGCGAGGATGAGCAGTTCTTC; j_gene: TRBJ2-1; abundance: .; d_gene: .; v_gene: TRBV5-1
CDR3aa: CASSYGELQTGYTF; CDR3nt: TGTGCCAGCAGTTACGGGGAACTCCAGACTGGCTACACCTTC; j_gene: TRBJ1-2; abundance: few; d_gene: .; v_gene: TRBV6-6
CDR3aa: CSARKAEGTDTQYF; CDR3nt: TGCAGTGCTAGAAAGGCAGAGGGGACAGATACGCAGTATTTT; j_gene: TRBJ2-3; abundance: .; d_gene: .; v_gene: TRBV20-1
CDR3aa: CASSQEQGHNYGYTF; CDR3nt: TGCGCCAGCAGCCAAGAACAGGGTCATAACTATGGCTACACCTTC; j_gene: TRBJ1-2; abundance: .; d_gene: .; v_gene: TRBV4-3
CDR3aa: CASSLARSGPSKSNTQYF; CDR3nt: TGTGCCAGCAGCTTAGCCCGGTCCGGACCGTCGAAGTCAAATACGCAGTATTTT; j_gene: TRBJ2-3; abundance: .; d_gene: .; v_gene: TRBV7-2
CDR3aa: CASSLTIFNEQFF; CDR3nt: TGTGCCAGCAGCCTGACTATATTCAATGAGCAGTTCTTC; j_gene: TRBJ2-1; abundance: once; d_gene: .; v_gene: TRBV12-3/TRBV12-4
CDR3aa: CASSFSGDLYNEQFF; CDR3nt: TGTGCCAGCAGTTTCAGCGGGGATCTCTACAATGAGCAGTTCTTC; j_gene: TRBJ2-1; abundance: few; d_gene: TRBD2; v_gene: TRBV27
CDR3aa: CSASLTSGGHEQYF; CDR3nt: TGCAGTGCTAGTCTGACTAGCGGGGGACACGAGCAGTACTTC; j_gene: TRBJ2-7; abundance: .; d_gene: TRBD2; v_gene: TRBV20-1
CDR3aa: CASSNGQESSGAPYEQYF; CDR3nt: TGTGCCAGCAGCAACGGACAGGAATCTAGCGGGGCCCCCTACGAGCAGTACTTC; j_gene: TRBJ2-7; abundance: once; d_gene: TRBD2; v_gene: TRBV13
CDR3aa: CASSHIETQYF; CDR3nt: TGTGCCAGCAGCCATATAGAGACCCAGTACTTC; j_gene: TRBJ2-5; abundance: .; d_gene: .; v_gene: TRBV3-1
CDR3aa: CASSQTGTGSGELFF; CDR3nt: TGCGCCAGCAGCCAAACCGGGACAGGCAGCGGGGAGCTGTTTTTT; j_gene: TRBJ2-2; abundance: .; d_gene: TRBD1; v_gene: TRBV4-1
CDR3aa: CASTPTGTAFGYGYTF; CDR3nt: TGTGCCAGCACCCCTACCGGGACCGCTTTCGGCTATGGCTACACCTTC; j_gene: TRBJ1-2; abundance: once; d_gene: .; v_gene: TRBV7-2
CDR3aa: CASSPPTGQGTRRETQYF; CDR3nt: TGTGCCAGCAGCCCACCAACGGGACAGGGAACACGGCGAGAGACCCAGTACTTC; j_gene: TRBJ2-5; abundance: .; d_gene: TRBD1; v_gene: TRBV7-2
CDR3aa: CASSLAGRSVRSEQYF; CDR3nt: TGTGCCAGCAGCTTAGCGGGAAGAAGCGTCCGATCGGAGCAGTACTTC; j_gene: TRBJ2-7; abundance: .; d_gene: .; v_gene: TRBV7-2
CDR3aa: CASGSRQSSTDTQYF; CDR3nt: TGCGCCAGCGGTTCGAGGCAGTCTAGCACAGATACGCAGTATTTT; j_gene: TRBJ2-3; abundance: .; d_gene: .; v_gene: TRBV5-1
CDR3aa: CASSSPGQGYSPLHF; CDR3nt: TGTGCCAGCAGTTCACCGGGACAGGGGTATTCACCCCTCCACTTT; j_gene: TRBJ1-6; abundance: .; d_gene: TRBD1; v_gene: TRBV27
CDR3aa: CSARGRGTRSYNEQYF; CDR3nt: TGCAGTGCTAGAGGTCGGGGCACCCGTTCCTACAATGAGCAGTACTTC; j_gene: TRBJ2-7; abundance: .; d_gene: .; v_gene: TRBV20-1
CDR3aa: CASSPSSADTQYF; CDR3nt: TGTGCCAGCAGCCCATCTAGCGCAGATACGCAGTATTTT; j_gene: TRBJ2-3; abundance: .; d_gene: .; v_gene: TRBV5-6
CDR3aa: CSVLISGNTIYF; CDR3nt: TGCAGCGTACTAATCTCTGGAAACACCATATATTTT; j_gene: TRBJ1-3; abundance: once; d_gene: .; v_gene: TRBV29-1
CDR3aa: CSARKLAGGETQYF; CDR3nt: TGCAGTGCTAGGAAACTAGCGGGGGGAGAGACCCAGTACTTC; j_gene: TRBJ2-5; abundance: few; d_gene: TRBD2; v_gene: TRBV20-1
CDR3aa: CSARTSRQGLPYEQYF; CDR3nt: TGCAGTGCTAGAACATCCCGACAGGGGTTACCCTACGAGCAGTACTTC; j_gene: TRBJ2-7; abundance: few; d_gene: TRBD1; v_gene: TRBV20-1
CDR3aa: CASSQGPAYEQYF; CDR3nt: TGCGCCAGCAGCCAAGGTCCCGCCTACGAGCAGTACTTC; j_gene: TRBJ2-7; abundance: many; d_gene: .; v_gene: TRBV4-3
CDR3aa: CASSLGGFRSYEQYF; CDR3nt: TGTGCCAGCAGTTTAGGGGGATTTAGATCCTACGAGCAGTACTTC; j_gene: TRBJ2-7; abundance: .; d_gene: .; v_gene: TRBV27
CDR3aa: CSAPFGQGGNEQYF; CDR3nt: TGCAGTGCACCCTTTGGACAGGGGGGGAATGAGCAGTACTTC; j_gene: TRBJ2-7; abundance: .; d_gene: TRBD1; v_gene: TRBV20-1
CDR3aa: CASSVAEVGLPQHF; CDR3nt: TGTGCCAGCAGCGTAGCCGAGGTTGGTCTGCCCCAGCATTTT; j_gene: TRBJ1-5; abundance: .; d_gene: .; v_gene: TRBV9
CDR3aa: CNVRRRGSTDTQYF; CDR3nt: TGCAACGTCCGTAGGCGGGGGAGCACAGATACGCAGTATTTT; j_gene: TRBJ2-3; abundance: .; d_gene: TRBD2; v_gene: TRBV29-1
CDR3aa: CASSPGLAAIWQFF; CDR3nt: TGCGCCAGCAGCCCGGGACTAGCGGCTATTTGGCAGTTCTTC; j_gene: TRBJ2-1; abundance: .; d_gene: TRBD2; v_gene: TRBV5-1
CDR3aa: CASSIGTGAYEQYF; CDR3nt: TGTGCCAGCAGCATCGGAACAGGGGCCTACGAGCAGTACTTC; j_gene: TRBJ2-7; abundance: few; d_gene: TRBD1; v_gene: TRBV7-2
CDR3aa: CASSDYSVGGRETQYF; CDR3nt: TGTGCCAGCAGTGATTATAGTGTAGGGGGACGTGAGACCCAGTACTTC; j_gene: TRBJ2-5; abundance: once; d_gene: .; v_gene: TRBV25-1
CDR3aa: CATSRDFPGVRETQYF; CDR3nt: TGTGCCACCAGCAGAGATTTTCCGGGGGTGAGGGAGACCCAGTACTTC; j_gene: TRBJ2-5; abundance: few; d_gene: .; v_gene: TRBV15
CDR3aa: CAISGRQGGEETQYF; CDR3nt: TGTGCCATCAGTGGACGACAGGGTGGGGAAGAGACCCAGTACTTC; j_gene: TRBJ2-5; abundance: few; d_gene: TRBD1; v_gene: TRBV10-3
CDR3aa: CASVSGGEETQYF; CDR3nt: TGTGCCAGTGTTAGCGGGGGCGAAGAGACCCAGTACTTC; j_gene: TRBJ2-5; abundance: .; d_gene: TRBD2; v_gene: TRBV28